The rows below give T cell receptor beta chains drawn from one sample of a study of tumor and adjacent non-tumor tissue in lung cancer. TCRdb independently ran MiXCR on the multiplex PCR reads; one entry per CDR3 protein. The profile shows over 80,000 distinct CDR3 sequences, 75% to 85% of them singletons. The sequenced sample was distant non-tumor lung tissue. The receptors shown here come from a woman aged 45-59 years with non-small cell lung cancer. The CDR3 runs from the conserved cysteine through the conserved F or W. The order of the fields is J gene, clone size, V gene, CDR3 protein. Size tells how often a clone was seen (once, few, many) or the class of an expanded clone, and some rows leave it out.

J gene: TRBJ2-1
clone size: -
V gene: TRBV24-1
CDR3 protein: CATSGTGTYSYNEQFF

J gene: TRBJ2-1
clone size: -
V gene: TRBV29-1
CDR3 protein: CSVEVLEGWGVDNEQLF

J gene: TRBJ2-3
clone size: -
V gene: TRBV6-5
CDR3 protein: CASSLAETDTQYF

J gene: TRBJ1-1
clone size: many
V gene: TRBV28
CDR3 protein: CASTVTGENTEAFF

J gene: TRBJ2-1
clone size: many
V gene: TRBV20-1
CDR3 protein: CSARQAGFYNEQFF

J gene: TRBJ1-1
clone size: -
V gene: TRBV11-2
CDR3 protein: CANCLRDTEAFF

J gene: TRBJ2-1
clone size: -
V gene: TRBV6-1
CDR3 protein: CASSSGGSVAGRYNEQFF

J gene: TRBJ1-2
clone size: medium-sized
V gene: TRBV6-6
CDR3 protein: CASSSGQGGGYTF

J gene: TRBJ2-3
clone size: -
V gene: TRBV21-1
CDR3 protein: CASSILPGGSDTKYF

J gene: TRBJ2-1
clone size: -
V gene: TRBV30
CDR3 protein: CAWSSGLAGFSYNEKFF

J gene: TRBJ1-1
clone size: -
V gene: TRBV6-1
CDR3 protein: CARSTGGITEAIF

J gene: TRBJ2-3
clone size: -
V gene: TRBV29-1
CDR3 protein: CNVEIGEVGASTDTQYF

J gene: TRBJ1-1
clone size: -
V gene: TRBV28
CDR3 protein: CASRQGVGEAFF

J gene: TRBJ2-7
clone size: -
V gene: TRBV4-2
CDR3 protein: CASSQGTTSPSSYEQYF

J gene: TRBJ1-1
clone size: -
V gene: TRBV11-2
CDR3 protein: CASSLEPGANNEAFF

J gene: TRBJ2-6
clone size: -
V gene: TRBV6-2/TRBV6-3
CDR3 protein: CTSSGPISGANVLTF

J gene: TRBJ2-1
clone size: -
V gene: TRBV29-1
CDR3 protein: CSVSTPFSGWARNEHFF

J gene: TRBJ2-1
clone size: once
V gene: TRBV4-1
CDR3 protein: CASSEVDIFSYNEQFF

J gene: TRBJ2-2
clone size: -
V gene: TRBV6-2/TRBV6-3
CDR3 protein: CASEGLAGGGTGELFF

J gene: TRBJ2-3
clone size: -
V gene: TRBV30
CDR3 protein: CAWSKGGRTDTKYF